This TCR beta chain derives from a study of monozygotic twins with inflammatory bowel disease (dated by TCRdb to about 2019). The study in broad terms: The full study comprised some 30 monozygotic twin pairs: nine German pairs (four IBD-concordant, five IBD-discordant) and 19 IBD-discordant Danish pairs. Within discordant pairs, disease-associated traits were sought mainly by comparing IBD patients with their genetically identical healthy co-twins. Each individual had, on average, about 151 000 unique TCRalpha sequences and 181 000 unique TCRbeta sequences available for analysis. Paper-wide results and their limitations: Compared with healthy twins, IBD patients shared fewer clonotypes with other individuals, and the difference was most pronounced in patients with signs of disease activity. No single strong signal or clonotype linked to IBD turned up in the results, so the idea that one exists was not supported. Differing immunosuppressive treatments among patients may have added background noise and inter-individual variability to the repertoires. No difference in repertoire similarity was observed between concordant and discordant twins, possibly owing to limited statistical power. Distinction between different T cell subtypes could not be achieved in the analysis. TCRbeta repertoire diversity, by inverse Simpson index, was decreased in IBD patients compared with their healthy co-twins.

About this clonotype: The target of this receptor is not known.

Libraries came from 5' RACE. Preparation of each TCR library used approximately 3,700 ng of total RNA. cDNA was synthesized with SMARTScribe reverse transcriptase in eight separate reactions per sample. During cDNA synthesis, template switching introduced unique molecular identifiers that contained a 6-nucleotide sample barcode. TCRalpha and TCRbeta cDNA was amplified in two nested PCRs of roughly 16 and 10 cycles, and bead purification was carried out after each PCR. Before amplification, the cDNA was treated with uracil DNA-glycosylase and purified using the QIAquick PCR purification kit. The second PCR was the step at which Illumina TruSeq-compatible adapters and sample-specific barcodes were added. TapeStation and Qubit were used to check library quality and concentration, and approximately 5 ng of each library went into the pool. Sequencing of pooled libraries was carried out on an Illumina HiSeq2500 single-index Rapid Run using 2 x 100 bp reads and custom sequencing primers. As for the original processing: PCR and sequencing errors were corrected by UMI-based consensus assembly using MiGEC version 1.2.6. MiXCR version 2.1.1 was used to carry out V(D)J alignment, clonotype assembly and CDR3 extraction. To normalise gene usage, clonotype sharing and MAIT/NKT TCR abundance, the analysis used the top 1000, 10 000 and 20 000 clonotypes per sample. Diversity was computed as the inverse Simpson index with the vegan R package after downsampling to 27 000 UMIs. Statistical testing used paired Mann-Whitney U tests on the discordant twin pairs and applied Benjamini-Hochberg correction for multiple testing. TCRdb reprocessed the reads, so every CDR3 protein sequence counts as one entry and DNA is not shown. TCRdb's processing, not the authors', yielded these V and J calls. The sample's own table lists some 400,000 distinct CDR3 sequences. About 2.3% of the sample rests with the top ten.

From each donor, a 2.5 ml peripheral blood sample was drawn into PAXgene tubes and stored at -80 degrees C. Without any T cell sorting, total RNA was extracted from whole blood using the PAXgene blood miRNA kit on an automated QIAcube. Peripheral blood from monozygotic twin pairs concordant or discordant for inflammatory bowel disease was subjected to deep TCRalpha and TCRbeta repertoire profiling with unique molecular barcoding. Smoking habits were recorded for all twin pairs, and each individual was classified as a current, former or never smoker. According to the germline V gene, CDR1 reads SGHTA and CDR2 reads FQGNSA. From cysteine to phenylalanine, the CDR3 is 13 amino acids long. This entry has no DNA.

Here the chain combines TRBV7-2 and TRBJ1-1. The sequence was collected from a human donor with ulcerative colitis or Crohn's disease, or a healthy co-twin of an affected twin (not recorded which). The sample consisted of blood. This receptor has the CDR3 CASSSGRDTEAFF.